There are a few counts of the clone carrying this T cell receptor beta chain. Its antigen is unidentified. This CDR3 spans 15 amino acids. Germline CDR1 DFQATT, CDR2 SNEGSKA (reference sequence). Then a second PCR, running about 6 to 12 cycles, was carried out with a sample-barcoded 5' primer and a J-beta primer mix. TCRdb processed the 5' RACE reads anew with MiXCR; each CDR3 protein has one entry. The repertoire holds more than 1,000,000 distinct CDR3 sequences, with around 25% as singletons. This entry is derived from a study of blood T cells in healthy people across ages. Study-wide points: Both naive CD4+ cell counts and diversity were greater in long-lived donors than in aged donors.

A further study also used this sample, focusing on T cells of mothers and their children. That source adds: Related and unrelated pairs show TCR recombination output that thymic selection shapes similarly.

The source material was blood. J is TRBJ2-5 and V is TRBV20-1, with 7 positions matching TRBD1. The J call may be mistaken, given a closer DNA end match to TRBJ2-7. This receptor was obtained from a girl aged 2-9 years in good health. In DNA, the CDR3 is TGCAGTGCTAGAGGGGGACAGAGTGATATCTACGAGCAGTACTTC. Amino acid sequence: CSARGGQSDIYEQYF.